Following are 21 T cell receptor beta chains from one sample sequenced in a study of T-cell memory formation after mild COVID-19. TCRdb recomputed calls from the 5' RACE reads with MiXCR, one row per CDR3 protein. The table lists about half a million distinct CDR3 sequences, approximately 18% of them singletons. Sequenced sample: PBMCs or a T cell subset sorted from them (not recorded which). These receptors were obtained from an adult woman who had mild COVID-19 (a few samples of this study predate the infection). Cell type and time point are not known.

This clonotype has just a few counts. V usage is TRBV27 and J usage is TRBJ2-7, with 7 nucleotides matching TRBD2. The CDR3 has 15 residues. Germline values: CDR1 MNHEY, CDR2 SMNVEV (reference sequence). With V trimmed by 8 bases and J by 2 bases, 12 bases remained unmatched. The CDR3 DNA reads TGTGCCAGCCGTATAAACCGGGACTATACCTACGAGCAGTACTTC. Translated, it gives CASRINRDYTYEQYF.

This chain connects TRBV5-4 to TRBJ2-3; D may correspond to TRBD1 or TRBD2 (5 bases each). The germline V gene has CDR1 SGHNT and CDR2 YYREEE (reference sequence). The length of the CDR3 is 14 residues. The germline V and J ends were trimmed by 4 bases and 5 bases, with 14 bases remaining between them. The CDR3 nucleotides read TGTGCCAGCAGCCCCGCGTGGGGGAAAGATACGCAGTATTTT. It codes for CASSPAWGKDTQYF.

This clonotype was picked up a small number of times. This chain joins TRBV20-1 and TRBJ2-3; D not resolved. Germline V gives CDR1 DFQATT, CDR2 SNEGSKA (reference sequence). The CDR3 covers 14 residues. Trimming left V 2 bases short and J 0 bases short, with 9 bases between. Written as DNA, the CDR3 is TGCAGTGCTAGACTAGTAACTAGCACAGATACGCAGTATTTT. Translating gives CSARLVTSTDTQYF.

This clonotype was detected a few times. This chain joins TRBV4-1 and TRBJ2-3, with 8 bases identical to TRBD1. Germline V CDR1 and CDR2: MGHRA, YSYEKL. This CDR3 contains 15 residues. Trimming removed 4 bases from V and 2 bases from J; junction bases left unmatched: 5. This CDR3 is CASSRTGTATDTQYF. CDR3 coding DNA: TGCGCCAGCAGCCGGACAGGGACGGCCACAGATACGCAGTATTTT.

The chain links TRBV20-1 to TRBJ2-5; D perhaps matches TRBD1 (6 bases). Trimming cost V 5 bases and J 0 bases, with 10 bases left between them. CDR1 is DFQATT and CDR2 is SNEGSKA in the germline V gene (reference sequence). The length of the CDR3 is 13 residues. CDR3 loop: CSAVGDNQETQYF. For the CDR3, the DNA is TGCAGTGCTGTAGGGGACAACCAAGAGACCCAGTACTTC.

The CDR3 reads CASRETGTGGLGPYEQYF. In DNA, the CDR3 is TGCGCCAGCAGGGAGACTGGGACAGGGGGTTTAGGTCCCTACGAGCAGTACTTC. The chain couples TRBV5-1 to TRBJ2-7; 11 nucleotides line up with TRBD1. The V gene end was trimmed by 5 bases and the J gene end by 2 bases; junction bases not matched to a gene: 15. Germline CDR1 SGHRS, CDR2 YFSETQ. This CDR3 has 18 residues.

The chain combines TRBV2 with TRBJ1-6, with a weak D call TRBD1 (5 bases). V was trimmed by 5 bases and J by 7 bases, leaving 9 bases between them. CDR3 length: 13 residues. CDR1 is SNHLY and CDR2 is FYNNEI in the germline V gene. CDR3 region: CASSMTENSPLHF. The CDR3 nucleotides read TGTGCCAGCAGTATGACAGAAAATTCACCCCTCCACTTT. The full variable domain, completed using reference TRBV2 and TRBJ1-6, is EPEVTQTPSHQVTQMGQEVILRCVPISNHLYFYWYRQILGQKVEFLVSFYNNEISEKSEIFDDQFSVERPDGSNFTLKIRSTKLEDSAMYFCASSMTENSPLHFGNGTRLTVT.

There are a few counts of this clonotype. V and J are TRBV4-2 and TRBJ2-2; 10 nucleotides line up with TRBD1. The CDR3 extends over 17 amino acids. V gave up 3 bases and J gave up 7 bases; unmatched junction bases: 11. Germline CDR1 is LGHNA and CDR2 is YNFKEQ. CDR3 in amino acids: CASSQNVGTGVGGELFF. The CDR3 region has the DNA TGTGCCAGCAGCCAGAACGTCGGGACAGGGGTTGGCGGGGAGCTGTTTTTT.

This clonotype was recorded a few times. The CDR3 DNA is TGTGCCACCAGCAGAGCTCCAGGACAGGGAACCTACGAGCAGTACTTC. This codes for CATSRAPGQGTYEQYF. The chain has TRBV15 and TRBJ2-7; the match to TRBD1 covers 8 bases. CDR1 is LNHNV, CDR2 YYDKDF, per germline (reference sequence). This CDR3 spans 16 amino acids. V was clipped by 1 base and J by 2 bases; unmatched bases: 7.

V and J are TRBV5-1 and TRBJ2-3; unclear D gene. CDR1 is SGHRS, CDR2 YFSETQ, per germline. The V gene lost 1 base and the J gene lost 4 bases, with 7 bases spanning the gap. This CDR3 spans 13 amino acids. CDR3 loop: CASSLRWADTQYF. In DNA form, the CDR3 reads TGCGCCAGCAGCTTGCGATGGGCAGATACGCAGTATTTT.

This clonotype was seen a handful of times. CDR3 sequence reads: CASWTGGASNQPQHF. Written as DNA, the CDR3 is TGTGCCAGTTGGACAGGGGGCGCGAGCAATCAGCCCCAGCATTTT. V is TRBV19 and J is TRBJ1-5, with 11 bases aligning to TRBD1. From germline, CDR1 is LNHDA and CDR2 SQIVND (reference sequence). CDR3 length equals 15 residues. The V segment lost 8 bases and the J segment 1 base; nucleotides outside the gene matches: 4.

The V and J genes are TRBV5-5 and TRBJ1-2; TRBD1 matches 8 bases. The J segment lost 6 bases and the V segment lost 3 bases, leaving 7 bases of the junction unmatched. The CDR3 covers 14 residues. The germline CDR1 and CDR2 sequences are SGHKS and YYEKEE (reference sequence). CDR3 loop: CASSYLQGGDGYTF. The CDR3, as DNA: TGTGCCAGCAGCTATCTACAGGGGGGGGATGGCTACACCTTC.

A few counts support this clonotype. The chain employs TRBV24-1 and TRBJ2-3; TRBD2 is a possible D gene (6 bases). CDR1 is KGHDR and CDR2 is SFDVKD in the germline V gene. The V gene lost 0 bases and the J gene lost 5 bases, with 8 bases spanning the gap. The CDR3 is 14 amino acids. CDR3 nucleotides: TGTGCCACCAGTGATTTGTGGGGAGGAGATACGCAGTATTTT. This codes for CATSDLWGGDTQYF.

The CDR3 protein is CASSFGTSGIETQYF. CDR3 sequence (DNA): TGCGCCAGCAGCTTCGGGACTAGCGGGATCGAGACCCAGTACTTC. V and J are TRBV5-1 and TRBJ2-5; the match to TRBD2 covers 13 bases. Trimming removed 2 bases from V and 5 bases from J; junction bases left unmatched: 3. Germline CDR1 is SGHRS and CDR2 is YFSETQ. The length of the CDR3 is 15 residues.

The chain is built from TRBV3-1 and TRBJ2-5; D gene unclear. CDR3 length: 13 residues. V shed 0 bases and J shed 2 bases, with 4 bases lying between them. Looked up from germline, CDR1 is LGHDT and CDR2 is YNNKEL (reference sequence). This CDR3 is CASSQDTQETQYF. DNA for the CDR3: TGTGCCAGCAGCCAAGATACGCAAGAGACCCAGTACTTC.

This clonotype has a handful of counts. This chain's CDR3 is CASSSRGDGNEKLFF. CDR3 in DNA: TGTGCCAGCAGCTCGAGGGGGGACGGAAATGAAAAACTGTTTTTT. The rearrangement links TRBV11-1 to TRBJ1-4; possibly TRBD1 for D (6 bases). Germline CDR1 is SGHAT and CDR2 is FQDESV (reference sequence). V was clipped by 4 bases and J by 5 bases, with 14 bases between them. The CDR3 spans 15 residues.

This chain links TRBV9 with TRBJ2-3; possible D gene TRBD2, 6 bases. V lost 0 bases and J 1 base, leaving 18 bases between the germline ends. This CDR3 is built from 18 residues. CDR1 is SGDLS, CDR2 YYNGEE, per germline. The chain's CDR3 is CASSVGAGTEMRTDTQYF. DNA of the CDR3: TGTGCCAGCAGCGTAGGGGCGGGAACTGAAATGCGCACAGATACGCAGTATTTT.

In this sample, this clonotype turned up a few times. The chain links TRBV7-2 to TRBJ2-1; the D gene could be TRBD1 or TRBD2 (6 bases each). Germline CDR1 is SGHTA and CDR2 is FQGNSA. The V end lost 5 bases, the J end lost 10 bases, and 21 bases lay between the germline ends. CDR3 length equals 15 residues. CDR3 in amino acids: CASSRPGTLAGEQFF. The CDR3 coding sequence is TGTGCCAGCAGCCGTCCCGGGACATTGGCGGGGGAGCAGTTCTTC. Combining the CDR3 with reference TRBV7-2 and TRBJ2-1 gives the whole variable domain GAGVSQSPSNKVTEKGKDVELRCDPISGHTALYWYRQSLGQGLEFLIYFQGNSAPDKSGLPSDRFSAERTGGSVSTLTIQRTQQEDSAVYLCASSRPGTLAGEQFFGPGTRLTVL.

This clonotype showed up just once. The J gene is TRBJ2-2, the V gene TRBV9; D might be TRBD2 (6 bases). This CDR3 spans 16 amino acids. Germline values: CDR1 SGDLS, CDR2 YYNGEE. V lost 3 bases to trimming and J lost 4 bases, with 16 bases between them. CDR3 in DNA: TGTGCCAGCAGCGAACGGGGGAGGTTAGGCACCGGGGAGCTGTTTTTT. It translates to CASSERGRLGTGELFF. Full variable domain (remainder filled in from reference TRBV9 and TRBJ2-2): DSGVTQTPKHLITATGQRVTLRCSPRSGDLSVYWYQQSLDQGLQFLIQYYNGEERAKGNILERFSAQQFPDLHSELNLSSLELGDSALYFCASSERGRLGTGELFFGEGSRLTVL.

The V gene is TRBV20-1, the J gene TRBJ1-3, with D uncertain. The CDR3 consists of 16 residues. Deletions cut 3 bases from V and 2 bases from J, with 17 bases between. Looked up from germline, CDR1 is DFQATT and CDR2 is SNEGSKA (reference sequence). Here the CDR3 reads CSASYADGLPGNTIYF. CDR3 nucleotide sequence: TGCAGTGCTAGCTACGCCGACGGTCTCCCTGGAAACACCATATATTTT.

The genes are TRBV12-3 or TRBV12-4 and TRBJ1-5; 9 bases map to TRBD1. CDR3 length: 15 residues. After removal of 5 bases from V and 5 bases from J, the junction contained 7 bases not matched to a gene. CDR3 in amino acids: CASSPGQGGYQPQHF. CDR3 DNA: TGTGCCAGCAGTCCGGGACAGGGTGGTTATCAGCCCCAGCATTTT.